Listed below are T cell receptor beta chains from one sample, sequenced in a study of blood T cell repertoires in COVID-19. Measured with immunoSEQ multiplex PCR; TCRdb has only the in-frame clones, and not every one. The sample lists about 200,000 clones; around four fifths were seen once. The sequenced sample was PBMCs or T cells enriched from blood (not recorded which). Every receptor here comes from a man aged 40-49 years who had recovered from COVID-19. CDR3s include the opening cysteine and the closing phenylalanine or tryptophan. The D gene is left open where the match is weak. Not every row has a clone size; where given, it reads once, few, many or a size class.

abundance | d_gene | j_gene | v_gene | CDR3aa | CDR3nt
NA | NA | TRBJ1-4 | TRBV5-3 | CARSYPTLRGPTNEKLFF | TGTGCCAGAAGCTATCCGACCTTACGGGGTCCCACTAATGAAAAACTGTTTTTT
NA | NA | TRBJ1-5 | TRBV27 | CASSWGGAGQPQHF | TGTGCCAGCAGTTGGGGGGGCGCAGGACAGCCCCAGCATTTT
NA | TRBD1 | TRBJ2-5 | TRBV28 | CASRSGTAKETQYF | TGTGCCAGCAGATCCGGGACAGCCAAGGAGACCCAGTACTTC
NA | NA | TRBJ1-2 | TRBV4-3 | CASRGGISNYGYTF | TGCGCCAGCCGGGGGGGCATCTCTAACTATGGCTACACCTTC
once | NA | TRBJ1-1 | TRBV5-1 | CASSLASGFQGLNTEAFF | TGCGCCAGCAGCTTGGCCTCAGGTTTTCAGGGCCTGAACACTGAAGCTTTCTTT
NA | NA | TRBJ1-1 | TRBV19 | CASSIGVRTEAFF | TGTGCCAGTAGCATCGGGGTTCGCACTGAAGCTTTCTTT
NA | TRBD1 | TRBJ1-5 | TRBV5-1 | CASSPGQGAYSNQPQHF | TGCGCCAGCAGCCCCGGACAGGGGGCTTATAGCAATCAGCCCCAGCATTTT
NA | NA | TRBJ1-6 | TRBV3-1/TRBV3-2 | CASSQGRARGSPLHF | TGTGCCAGCAGCCAAGGCAGGGCTAGGGGCTCACCCCTCCACTTT
NA | NA | TRBJ1-1 | TRBV19 | CASSIAHRNTEAFF | TGTGCCAGTAGTATAGCCCACAGGAACACTGAAGCTTTCTTT
NA | NA | TRBJ1-5 | TRBV4-1 | CAQAAINQPQHF | TGCGCCCAGGCAGCCATTAATCAGCCCCAGCATTTT
NA | NA | TRBJ2-7 | TRBV18 | CASSPGAATSYEQYF | TGTGCCAGCTCACCAGGGGCGGCCACCTCCTACGAGCAGTACTTC
NA | TRBD1 | TRBJ1-2 | TRBV7-2 | CASSLGVNRGQANYGYTF | TGTGCCAGCAGCTTAGGGGTAAACAGGGGGCAGGCGAACTATGGCTACACCTTC
NA | NA | TRBJ2-7 | TRBV5-1 | CASSPGHQASYEQYF | TGCGCCAGCAGCCCCGGACATCAGGCCTCCTACGAGCAGTACTTC
once | TRBD2 | TRBJ2-7 | TRBV28 | CASSTGRESSYEQYF | TGTGCCAGCAGCACCGGGCGGGAGAGCTCCTACGAGCAGTACTTC
NA | NA | TRBJ1-2 | TRBV7-6 | CASSLVGGLDYGYTF | TGTGCCAGCAGCTTAGTCGGGGGGTTGGACTATGGCTACACCTTC
NA | TRBD1 | TRBJ1-1 | TRBV10-2 | CASSPQGKFYAEAFF | TGCGCCAGCAGCCCACAGGGGAAGTTTTACGCTGAAGCTTTCTTT
NA | TRBD1 | TRBJ2-7 | TRBV18 | CASSLFRDRDPYEQYF | TGTGCCAGCTCACTATTCCGGGACAGGGATCCCTACGAGCAGTACTTC
NA | TRBD2 | TRBJ2-7 | TRBV2 | CASSVASGSIYEQYF | TGTGCCAGCAGTGTCGCTAGCGGGAGTATATACGAGCAGTACTTC
NA | NA | TRBJ1-2 | TRBV2 | CASSRREREDGYTF | TGTGCCAGCAGCCGCCGCGAGAGGGAGGATGGCTACACCTTC
NA | NA | TRBJ1-2 | TRBV6-5 | CASRRQEDYGYTF | TGTGCCAGCAGACGACAGGAAGACTATGGCTACACCTTC
NA | NA | TRBJ1-2 | TRBV19 | CASSEDSDYGYTF | TGTGCCAGTAGTGAGGACAGTGATTATGGCTACACCTTC
once | NA | TRBJ1-2 | TRBV7-3 | CASSLQGYGYTF | TGTGCCAGCAGCTTACAGGGCTATGGCTACACCTTC
NA | NA | TRBJ2-7 | TRBV5-6 | CASSLSGIYEQYF | TGTGCCAGCAGCTTGAGTGGCATCTACGAGCAGTACTTC
NA | TRBD2 | TRBJ2-2 | TRBV6-6 | CASSYSQREGMELFF | TGTGCCAGCAGTTACTCGCAAAGGGAGGGAATGGAGCTGTTTTTT
NA | NA | TRBJ1-1 | TRBV18 | CASSPPWARVTGTEAFF | TGTGCCAGCTCACCACCGTGGGCGCGGGTGACGGGGACTGAAGCTTTCTTT
NA | TRBD1 | TRBJ1-2 | TRBV25-1 | CASSADRDYGYTF | TGTGCCAGCAGCGCAGACAGGGACTATGGCTACACCTTC
NA | TRBD1 | TRBJ1-3 | TRBV27 | CASSTTGGRGNTIYF | TGTGCCAGCAGTACAACAGGGGGCCGGGGAAACACCATATATTTT
NA | NA | TRBJ2-3 | TRBV7-3 | CASSHSSGTDTQYF | TGTGCCAGCAGTCATTCTAGCGGCACAGATACGCAGTATTTT
NA | TRBD1 | TRBJ1-5 | TRBV28 | CASRGQGDLTQHF | TGTGCCAGCAGGGGACAGGGTGACTTAACCCAGCATTTT
few | NA | TRBJ2-5 | TRBV30 | CAWGREETQYF | TGTGCCTGGGGGCGGGAAGAGACCCAGTACTTC
once | NA | TRBJ2-3 | TRBV18 | CASSRPPGYTDTQYF | TGTGCCAGCTCACGACCCCCGGGATACACAGATACGCAGTATTTT
NA | TRBD2 | TRBJ2-1 | TRBV6-2/TRBV6-3 | CASSPALAGGLNEQFF | TGTGCCAGCAGCCCAGCACTAGCGGGGGGGCTGAATGAGCAGTTCTTC
NA | TRBD1 | TRBJ1-1 | TRBV7-9 | CASSLGQGARRRTEAFF | TGTGCCAGCAGCCTGGGACAGGGGGCGCGAAGACGCACTGAAGCTTTCTTT
NA | TRBD1 | TRBJ1-5 | TRBV4-1 | CASSHQGGGGGQPQHF | TGCGCCAGCAGCCATCAGGGAGGAGGGGGCGGACAGCCCCAGCATTTT
NA | NA | TRBJ1-1 | TRBV6-5 | CASSSQGHTEAFF | TGTGCCAGCAGTTCACAGGGTCACACTGAAGCTTTCTTT
NA | NA | TRBJ1-1 | TRBV11-3 | CASSLDRGTEAFF | TGTGCCAGCAGCTTAGATCGTGGGACAGAAGCTTTCTTT
NA | TRBD1 | TRBJ2-7 | TRBV10-3 | CAATGTGDEQYF | TGTGCCGCCACCGGGACAGGGGACGAGCAGTACTTC
NA | TRBD1 | TRBJ1-1 | TRBV30 | CAWMGRRDRLNTEAFF | TGTGCCTGGATGGGTCGGCGGGACAGACTGAACACTGAAGCTTTCTTT
NA | TRBD1 | TRBJ1-2 | TRBV2 | CASSFGTGAGYTF | TGTGCCAGCAGTTTCGGGACAGGGGCTGGCTACACCTTC
once | TRBD2 | TRBJ2-2 | TRBV5-5 | CASSEGRGTGELFF | TGTGCCAGTTCGGAAGGGCGGGGGACCGGGGAGCTGTTTTTT
NA | NA | TRBJ2-5 | TRBV28 | CASSSALQEETQYF | TGTGCCAGCAGTTCCGCCCTTCAAGAGGAGACCCAGTACTTC
NA | NA | TRBJ1-5 | TRBV2 | CASSGGRNQPQHF | TGTGCCAGCTCCGGAGGTCGCAATCAGCCCCAGCATTTT
NA | NA | TRBJ2-1 | TRBV7-3 | CASSPGHNSYNEQFF | TGTGCCAGCAGCCCCGGACATAACTCCTACAATGAGCAGTTCTTC
NA | TRBD1 | TRBJ1-5 | TRBV4-1 | CASSLSGGTANQPQHF | TGCGCCAGCAGCCTTTCTGGGGGGACAGCTAATCAGCCCCAGCATTTT
NA | NA | TRBJ1-5 | TRBV5-4 | CASSLSGNQPQHF | TGTGCCAGCAGCTTGTCGGGCAATCAGCCCCAGCATTTT
few | NA | TRBJ2-1 | TRBV6-5 | CASSQLDRSYNEQFF | TGTGCCAGCTCCCAACTAGACCGCTCCTACAATGAGCAGTTCTTC
NA | NA | TRBJ2-5 | TRBV11-2 | CASSLGLPPETQYF | TGTGCCAGCAGCTTGGGCCTCCCTCCGGAGACCCAGTACTTC
NA | TRBD1 | TRBJ1-5 | TRBV6-2/TRBV6-3 | CASSFGQGEGNQPQHF | TGTGCCAGCAGTTTCGGACAGGGGGAAGGCAATCAGCCCCAGCATTTT
NA | TRBD1 | TRBJ1-2 | TRBV19 | CASSLRQGRDYGYTF | TGTGCCAGTAGTTTAAGACAGGGGAGAGACTATGGCTACACCTTC
few | TRBD1 | TRBJ1-2 | TRBV7-2 | CASSPGQATPGYTF | TGTGCCAGCAGCCCAGGACAGGCGACCCCTGGCTACACCTTC
medium-sized | TRBD2 | TRBJ2-2 | TRBV30 | CAWSALAGGLSGELFF | TGTGCCTGGAGTGCCTTAGCGGGAGGGTTGTCCGGGGAGCTGTTTTTT
NA | NA | TRBJ2-3 | TRBV4-2 | CASSQARGGGSPDTQYF | TGTGCCAGCAGCCAAGCCAGAGGGGGGGGCTCGCCAGATACGCAGTATTTT
NA | NA | TRBJ2-7 | TRBV6-2/TRBV6-3 | CASSYAGAPRKQYF | TGTGCCAGCAGTTACGCGGGGGCCCCAAGGAAGCAGTACTTC
NA | NA | TRBJ1-6 | TRBV4-2 | CASSQEAISISSPLHF | TGTGCCAGCAGCCAAGAGGCAATCTCAATAAGTTCACCCCTCCACTTT